This TCR beta chain was captured in a study of shared T cell receptors in the human thymus. This clone was observed a single time. V shed 0 bases and J shed 6 bases, with 7 bases lying between them. This CDR3 spans 13 amino acids. Germline loops: CDR1 SGHRS, CDR2 YFSETQ. Sequencing was performed with immunoSEQ multiplex PCR; in TCRdb, only in-frame clones are kept and a portion is missing. The table includes some 640,000 clones, approximately 87% detected once. These data also formed part of another study, on human thymus T cells.

This chain links TRBV5-1 with TRBJ2-1; D ambiguous. The material sequenced was thymocytes. The TCR comes from a boy less than two years old with a congenital heart defect. The CDR3 DNA is TGCGCCAGCAGCTTGGGAGTTCTCAATGAGCAGTTCTTC. Amino acids: CASSLGVLNEQFF.